This is a list of T cell receptor beta chains from one sample in a study of OX40 agonist ivuxolimab in advanced cancers. Libraries were prepared by immunoSEQ multiplex PCR; TCRdb keeps only in-frame clonotypes and omits some of them. The profile shows tens of thousands of clones, approximately 86% of them singletons. Source: CD4+ or CD8+ T cells sorted from blood, taken in a trial of the OX40 agonist ivuxolimab. Receptor source: an adult with an advanced solid tumor such as melanoma, head and neck, liver or kidney cancer. CDR3s include the opening cysteine and the closing phenylalanine or tryptophan. D genes are given only for firm matches. Only part of the rows carry a size: once, few, many, or a class if the clone is expanded.

V gene	D gene	clone size	J gene	CDR3 DNA	CDR3 protein
TRBV7-7	TRBD1	.	TRBJ2-1	TGTGCCAGCAGCCTCGACAGGGGGCGGAGTGAGCAGTTCTTC	CASSLDRGRSEQFF
TRBV7-8	TRBD2	few	TRBJ2-1	TGTGCCAGCAGCTTAGCGTCTAGCGGGGGCTTCGGATCCTACAATGAGCAGTTCTTC	CASSLASSGGFGSYNEQFF
TRBV6-1	TRBD2	.	TRBJ2-3	TGTGCCAGCAGTGTCCTCGGACTAGCGGGGTGGACAGATACGCAGTATTTT	CASSVLGLAGWTDTQYF
TRBV15	TRBD2	.	TRBJ2-3	TGTGCCACCAGCAGAGTAGCGGGGGCCACAGATACGCAGTATTTT	CATSRVAGATDTQYF
TRBV2	.	.	TRBJ2-3	TGTGCCAGCAGGGGGGTAGGGGTCGGCACAGATACGCAGTATTTT	CASRGVGVGTDTQYF
TRBV7-2	TRBD1	.	TRBJ1-2	TGTGCCAGCAGCTTGACCAACGACAGGGTCTATGGCTACACCTTC	CASSLTNDRVYGYTF
TRBV29-1	TRBD2	.	TRBJ2-3	TGCAGCGTCCTGGGCAGCGGGGGAGCAGATACGCAGTATTTT	CSVLGSGGADTQYF
TRBV5-1	TRBD1	once	TRBJ1-1	TGCGCCAGCAGCACCCGACAGGGAGACACTGAAGCTTTCTTT	CASSTRQGDTEAFF
TRBV5-5	.	.	TRBJ2-7	TGTGCCAGCAGCTTGGGGGATGCCTACGAGCAGTACTTC	CASSLGDAYEQYF
TRBV11-2	TRBD1	.	TRBJ1-6	TGTGCCAGCAGCTTAGGTTGGGCAGGGGGGATTGAATCACCCCTCCACTTT	CASSLGWAGGIESPLHF
TRBV11-2	TRBD2	.	TRBJ2-7	TGTGCCAGCAGCTCTAGATGGGGGGGATCCGGAGACTACGAGCAGTACTTC	CASSSRWGGSGDYEQYF
TRBV5-1	.	.	TRBJ2-1	TGCGCCAGCAGAAATGAACTCAGCTCCTACAATGAGCAGTTCTTC	CASRNELSSYNEQFF
TRBV7-2	.	.	TRBJ2-2	TGTGCCAGCAGCTTGGTCACCGGGGAGCTGTTTTTT	CASSLVTGELFF